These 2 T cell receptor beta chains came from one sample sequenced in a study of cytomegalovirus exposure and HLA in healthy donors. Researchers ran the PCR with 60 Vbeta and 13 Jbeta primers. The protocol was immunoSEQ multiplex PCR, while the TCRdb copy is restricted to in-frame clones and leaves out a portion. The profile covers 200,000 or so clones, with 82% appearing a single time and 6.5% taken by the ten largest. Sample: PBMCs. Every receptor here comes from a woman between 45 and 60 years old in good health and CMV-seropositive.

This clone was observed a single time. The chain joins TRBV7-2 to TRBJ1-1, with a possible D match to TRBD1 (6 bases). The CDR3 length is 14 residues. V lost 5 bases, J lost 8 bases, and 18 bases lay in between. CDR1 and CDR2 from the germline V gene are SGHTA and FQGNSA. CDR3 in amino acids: CASSQNSRGREAFF. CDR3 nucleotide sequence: TGTGCCAGCAGCCAAAACTCCAGGGGCAGAGAAGCTTTCTTT. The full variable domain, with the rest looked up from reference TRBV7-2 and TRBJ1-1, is GAGVSQSPSNKVTEKGKDVELRCDPISGHTALYWYRQSLGQGLEFLIYFQGNSAPDKSGLPSDRFSAERTGGSVSTLTIQRTQQEDSAVYLCASSQNSRGREAFFGQGTRLTVV.

The CDR3 DNA is TGTGCCAGCAGTTATTCCCCTGTCGGGTTCACCGGGGAGCTGTTTTTT. It translates to CASSYSPVGFTGELFF. The chain has TRBV6-5 and TRBJ2-2, with D uncertain. V shed 3 bases and J shed 4 bases, with 15 bases lying between them. The CDR3 has 16 residues. Germline CDR1 and CDR2: MNHEY and SVGAGI.